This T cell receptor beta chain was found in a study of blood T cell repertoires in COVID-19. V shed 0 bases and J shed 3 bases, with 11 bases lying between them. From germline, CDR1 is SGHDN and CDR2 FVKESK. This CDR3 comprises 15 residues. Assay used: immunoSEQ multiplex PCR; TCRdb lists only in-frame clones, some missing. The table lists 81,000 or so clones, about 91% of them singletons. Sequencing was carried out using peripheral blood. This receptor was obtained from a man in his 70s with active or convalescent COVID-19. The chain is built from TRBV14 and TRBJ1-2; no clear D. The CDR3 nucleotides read TGTGCCAGCAGCCAAGATCGCGAGAGGGACTATGGCTACACCTTC. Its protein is CASSQDRERDYGYTF.